A single sample is the source of the 20 T cell receptor beta chains below, sequenced in a study of T cell responses to AZD1222 COVID-19 vaccine. Sequenced by immunoSEQ multiplex PCR; TCRdb stores in-frame clones only, minus some. The sample holds about 82,000 clones, approximately 85% seen once. The sequenced sample was peripheral blood, obtained 28 days after the second AZD1222 dose. The receptors shown here come from an adult who received the AZD1222 COVID-19 vaccine.

This chain connects TRBV3-1 (or the pseudogene TRBV3-2) to TRBJ1-5; the D is unclear. The CDR3 has 15 residues. Deletions cut 0 bases from V and 0 bases from J, with 6 bases between. The germline V gene encodes CDR1 LGHDT and CDR2 YNNKEL (reference sequence). The CDR3 DNA follows: TGTGCCAGCAGCCAAGAGGGCAGTAGCAATCAGCCCCAGCATTTT. This encodes CASSQEGSSNQPQHF.

The chain couples TRBV7-9 to TRBJ2-1; 13 nucleotides agree with TRBD2. The CDR3 runs to 17 residues. Germline CDR1 and CDR2: SEHNR and FQNEAQ (reference sequence). The V and J ends lost 4 bases and 7 bases, in that order; junction bases with no gene match: 10. As DNA, the CDR3 is TGTGCCAGCAGCTCGCCCGTGACTAGCGGGAGGATGAATGAGCAGTTCTTC. Its translation is CASSSPVTSGRMNEQFF.

The sample holds a few counts of this clone. The chain carries TRBV28 and TRBJ2-1; the D call may be TRBD1 or TRBD2 (6 bases each). Germline V CDR1 and CDR2: MDHEN, SYDVKM. The CDR3 spans 15 residues. V lost 7 bases and J lost 4, with 17 bases in between. CDR3 sequence reads: CASNQQGGLYNEQFF. The CDR3 DNA reads as TGTGCCAGCAACCAACAGGGAGGCCTATACAATGAGCAGTTCTTC.

This clone was detected only once. The chain employs TRBV4-3 and TRBJ2-7, with TRBD1 matching 7 bases. Trimming at V came to 1 base and at J to 2 bases, leaving 5 bases not matched to a gene. The germline V gene encodes CDR1 LGHNA and CDR2 YSLEER. CDR3 length equals 15 residues. The CDR3, as DNA: TGCGCCAGCAGCCAAGTTTGGGACAGTGCCTACGAGCAGTACTTC. Translating it yields CASSQVWDSAYEQYF.

V and J are TRBV28 and TRBJ2-7; unclear D gene. CDR3 length: 12 residues. CDR1 and CDR2 from the germline V gene are MDHEN and SYDVKM. The V gene lost 7 bases and the J gene lost 2 bases, with 9 bases spanning the gap. This chain's CDR3 is CASTTATYEQYF. The DNA of the CDR3 is TGTGCCAGCACTACCGCCACCTACGAGCAGTACTTC.

The gene calls are TRBV4-3 and TRBJ1-4; D possibly corresponds to TRBD1 (6 bases). CDR3 size: 18 residues. Germline CDR1 LGHNA, CDR2 YSLEER. The germline V and J ends were trimmed by 1 base and 0 bases, with 15 bases remaining between them. The CDR3 is CASSQGGGWVTTNEKLFF. DNA of the CDR3: TGCGCCAGCAGCCAAGGAGGGGGATGGGTAACAACTAATGAAAAACTGTTTTTT.

The chain carries TRBV19 and TRBJ2-1, with 10 nucleotides matching TRBD2. The ends lost 4 bases at V and 3 bases at J; junction bases unmatched: 6. This CDR3 is 16 amino acids long. Germline values: CDR1 LNHDA, CDR2 SQIVND (reference sequence). CDR3 protein: CASSKQRGGLYNEQFF. As DNA, the CDR3 is TGTGCCAGTAGTAAACAGCGGGGGGGTCTCTACAATGAGCAGTTCTTC.

The chain is built from TRBV4-2 and TRBJ2-1; the D gene is possibly TRBD2 (6 bases). Deletions cut 8 bases from V and 4 bases from J, with 15 bases between. The V gene's germline CDR1 is LGHNA and CDR2 YNFKEQ. This CDR3 has 14 amino acids. The CDR3 bases are TGTGCCAGCGGCGGGGTTGGGGGATACAATGAGCAGTTCTTC. The encoded protein is CASGGVGGYNEQFF.

The rearrangement joins TRBV5-1 to TRBJ2-2; D call uncertain. This CDR3 comprises 16 residues. Germline assignment: CDR1 SGHRS and CDR2 YFSETQ. Trimming took 6 bases from V and 2 from J, leaving 17 bases between them. CDR3 residues: CASTVGLNGNTGELFF. CDR3 nucleotide sequence: TGCGCCAGCACCGTGGGTTTGAACGGTAACACCGGGGAGCTGTTTTTT.

The CDR3 spells CASSINPGTQYF. Here the CDR3 DNA reads TGTGCCAGTAGTATAAATCCCGGGACGCAGTATTTT. The V and J genes are TRBV19 and TRBJ2-3; D gene uncertain. CDR1 and CDR2 from the germline V gene are LNHDA and SQIVND (reference sequence). V was clipped by 2 bases and J by 9 bases, with 9 bases between them. The CDR3 is 12 residues long.

The V and J genes are TRBV6-1 and TRBJ2-5, with unresolved D. V dropped 5 bases and J dropped 1 base, with 8 bases sitting between them. CDR1 and CDR2 (germline): MNHNS, SASEGT. The CDR3 spans 13 residues. The CDR3 spells CASSSGFQETQYF. In nucleotides, the CDR3 is TGTGCCAGCAGTTCGGGTTTCCAAGAGACCCAGTACTTC.

This chain uses TRBV7-2 with TRBJ1-5; D unresolved. The CDR3 runs 13 residues. The V gene's germline CDR1 is SGHTA and CDR2 FQGNSA. V lost 6 bases to trimming and J lost 0 bases, with 6 bases between them. CDR3 DNA: TGTGCCAGCAGGGGGAATAGCAATCAGCCCCAGCATTTT. It specifies CASRGNSNQPQHF.

The chain combines TRBV5-4 with TRBJ1-1, with 8 nucleotides matching TRBD1. V dropped 0 bases and J dropped 5; count of bases not matched to a gene: 9. The CDR3 covers 16 residues. CDR1 and CDR2 (germline): SGHNT, YYREEE (reference sequence). The CDR3 region is CASSLGQGAYFTEAFF. CDR3 DNA: TGTGCCAGCAGCTTGGGGCAGGGGGCCTATTTTACTGAAGCTTTCTTT.

V and J are TRBV9 and TRBJ2-3; maybe TRBD2 (5 bases). The CDR3 covers 15 residues. Germline values: CDR1 SGDLS, CDR2 YYNGEE. V lost 0 bases and J lost 2, with 10 bases in between. The CDR3 region is CASSVASGYTDTQYF. CDR3 nucleotide sequence: TGTGCCAGCAGCGTAGCAAGCGGTTACACAGATACGCAGTATTTT. The variable domain in full, completed from reference TRBV9 and TRBJ2-3, reads DSGVTQTPKHLITATGQRVTLRCSPRSGDLSVYWYQQSLDQGLQFLIQYYNGEERAKGNILERFSAQQFPDLHSELNLSSLELGDSALYFCASSVASGYTDTQYFGPGTRLTVL.

This sequence joins TRBV27 and TRBJ1-1; TRBD1 matches at 7 bases. The CDR3 runs 14 residues. The V segment lost 5 bases and the J segment 6 bases; nucleotides outside the gene matches: 9. Germline CDR1 reads MNHEY; CDR2 reads SMNVEV (reference sequence). This CDR3 reads CASSRQGQHSEAFF. The CDR3 bases are TGTGCCAGCAGTCGACAGGGTCAGCACTCTGAAGCTTTCTTT.

This clone was observed a single time. The rearrangement links TRBV28 to TRBJ1-4; 11 positions match TRBD1. This CDR3 spans 13 amino acids. Germline V CDR1 and CDR2: MDHEN, SYDVKM. V dropped 4 bases and J dropped 10; count of bases not matched to a gene: 2. CDR3 sequence (DNA): TGTGCCAGCAGTTGGACAGGGGGCATAAAACTGTTTTTT. It encodes CASSWTGGIKLFF.

This chain joins TRBV12-1 and TRBJ2-1; the D call of TRBD2 is as the table states it, not checked on the DNA. TRBV12-1 is reported as a pseudogene. The length of the CDR3 is 14 residues. This CDR3 reads CASSTGLAGAGQFF. The CDR3 DNA reads TGTGCCAGCAGCACGGGACTAGCGGGAGCTGGGCAGTTCTTC.

V and J are TRBV7-9 and TRBJ1-2; 7 bases map to TRBD1. Germline V gene data show CDR1 as SEHNR and CDR2 as FQNEAQ (reference sequence). With 2 bases clipped from V and 1 base from J, the junction kept 13 bases outside the gene matches. This CDR3 is built from 18 residues. DNA for the CDR3: TGTGCCAGCAGCTTAAGACTGACAGGGCGACGAGATAACTATGGCTACACCTTC. Protein sequence: CASSLRLTGRRDNYGYTF.

The gene calls are TRBV3-1 (or the pseudogene TRBV3-2) and TRBJ2-7; 12 nucleotides line up with TRBD2. Germline trimming cut 3 bases from V and 4 bases from J; bases unmatched to any gene: 4. CDR3 length: 15 amino acids. In germline, CDR1 is LGHDT, CDR2 YNNKEL (reference sequence). This chain's CDR3 is CASSQGGLAGYEQYF. The CDR3 region has the DNA TGTGCCAGCAGCCAGGGGGGACTAGCGGGTTACGAGCAGTACTTC.

The chain combines TRBV28 with TRBJ1-5; 7 bases line up with TRBD1. Germline values: CDR1 MDHEN, CDR2 SYDVKM. The V and J ends lost 3 bases and 4 bases, in that order; junction bases with no gene match: 12. The CDR3 totals 17 residues. CDR3 residues: CASSFPGTVSRNQPQHF. DNA of the CDR3: TGTGCCAGCAGTTTTCCGGGGACAGTCTCCCGGAATCAGCCCCAGCATTTT. The full variable domain, completed using reference TRBV28 and TRBJ1-5, is DVKVTQSSRYLVKRTGEKVFLECVQDMDHENMFWYRQDPGLGLRLIYFSYDVKMKEKGDIPEGYSVSREKKERFSLILESASTNQTSMYLCASSFPGTVSRNQPQHFGDGTRLSIL.